Listed here are 32 T cell receptor beta chains from one sample, sequenced in a study of Ad26.COV2.S vaccination and SARS-CoV-2 variants. Libraries were prepared by immunoSEQ multiplex PCR; TCRdb keeps only in-frame clonotypes and omits some of them. The sample has roughly 320,000 clones, roughly 84% seen once. Noted treatment: some 19 received Ad26.COV2.S at low or high dose, single or two shots; roughly 5 received placebo; per-sample allocation not given. Sampling was performed 63 days after the first vaccine or placebo injection. The material was peripheral blood, obtained in a trial of Ad26.COV2.S vaccine versus placebo. The origin of the receptors is a person aged 18-60 years who received the Ad26.COV2.S COVID-19 vaccine or a placebo.

The V gene is TRBV11-2, the J gene TRBJ1-3; D call uncertain. The length of the CDR3 is 17 residues. Looked up from germline, CDR1 is SGHAT and CDR2 is FQNNGV. The V end lost 1 base, the J end lost 0 bases, and 13 bases lay between the germline ends. This chain's CDR3 is CASSLVRAGSSGNTIYF. Here the CDR3 DNA reads TGTGCCAGCAGCTTAGTGAGGGCAGGCAGCTCTGGAAACACCATATATTTT.

This sequence joins TRBV7-2 and TRBJ2-7; D gene unclear. Trimming shortened V by 1 base and J by 2 bases, and 9 bases separated the two germline ends. Germline V gene lookup returns CDR1 SGHTA and CDR2 FQGNSA. The CDR3 is 14 residues long. CDR3 sequence (DNA): TGTGCCAGCAGCTTAGGAACAGACCCCTACGAGCAGTACTTC. Protein sequence: CASSLGTDPYEQYF.

This sequence joins TRBV5-1 and TRBJ2-7, with 7 bases matching TRBD1. CDR3 size: 11 residues. Germline CDR1 SGHRS, CDR2 YFSETQ. V gave up 4 bases and J gave up 6 bases; unmatched junction bases: 1. The CDR3 DNA follows: TGCGCCAGCAGCACAGGGGTCGAGCAGTACTTC. This encodes CASSTGVEQYF.

This clone came up once. The chain employs TRBV20-1 and TRBJ1-2; 7 positions agree with TRBD1. CDR3 length: 11 amino acids. Germline V gives CDR1 DFQATT, CDR2 SNEGSKA (reference sequence). The chain's CDR3 is CSPGAGGGYTF. CDR3 in DNA: TGCAGCCCTGGGGCAGGGGGTGGCTACACCTTC.

This chain links TRBV6-6 with TRBJ2-7; no clear D. Germline loops: CDR1 MNHNY, CDR2 SVGAGI (reference sequence). Deletions cut 0 bases from V and 5 bases from J, with 5 bases between. There are 12 residues in the CDR3. CDR3 bases: TGTGCCAGCAGTTACTCAGTAAACGAGCAGTACTTC. This sequence encodes CASSYSVNEQYF.

This clone occurred once. The CDR3 sequence is CASRDGIAGGYPQETQYF. The CDR3 DNA reads TGTGCCAGCAGGGATGGGATAGCGGGGGGCTACCCGCAAGAGACCCAGTACTTC. The chain uses TRBV7-2 and TRBJ2-5; TRBD2 matches at 10 bases. The CDR3 covers 18 residues. The ends lost 6 bases at V and 2 bases at J; junction bases unmatched: 15. CDR1 SGHTA and CDR2 FQGNSA come from the germline V gene.

The gene calls are TRBV11-3 and TRBJ2-1; perhaps TRBD2 as D (6 bases). The CDR3 spans 12 residues. V lost 5 bases, J lost 10 bases, and 12 bases lay in between. The germline CDR1 and CDR2 sequences are SGHNT and YENEEA. This CDR3 is CASSRTGGEQFF. DNA for the CDR3: TGTGCCAGCAGCCGAACCGGAGGGGAGCAGTTCTTC.

This chain links TRBV5-1 with TRBJ1-6; 7 nucleotides line up with TRBD1. V trimming: 0 bases; J trimming: 8 bases; junction bases outside the gene matches: 5. The CDR3 contains 15 residues. In germline, CDR1 is SGHRS, CDR2 YFSETQ. CDR3 in DNA: TGCGCCAGCAGCTTGGCGGTTGACAGGGATTCACCCCTCCACTTT. Its translation: CASSLAVDRDSPLHF.

This clone was seen more than once but under ten times. V is TRBV27 and J is TRBJ1-2; maybe TRBD1 (6 bases). The CDR3 loop spans 13 amino acids. Germline CDR1 MNHEY, CDR2 SMNVEV (reference sequence). Deletions cut 8 bases from V and 4 bases from J, with 14 bases between. The CDR3 protein is CASGETDSYGYTF. The CDR3 DNA reads TGTGCCAGCGGAGAGACGGACAGCTATGGCTACACCTTC.

This chain links TRBV7-2 with TRBJ2-7; D ambiguous. V was cut by 1 base and J by 7 bases, with 11 bases left in between. The germline V gene encodes CDR1 SGHTA and CDR2 FQGNSA. The CDR3 extends over 13 amino acids. CDR3 region: CASSLEARLEQYF. The CDR3 DNA reads TGTGCCAGCAGCTTAGAAGCTAGACTGGAGCAGTACTTC.

The chain carries TRBV18 and TRBJ2-5; 8 bases agree with TRBD2. CDR1 is KGHSH, CDR2 LQKENI, per germline. Trimming took 3 bases from V and 4 from J; bases not matched to a gene: 10. The CDR3 runs 16 residues. CDR3 nucleotides: TGTGCCAGCTCACCGGTCGGACCGGGGGGGTTAGAGACCCAGTACTTC. Its translation is CASSPVGPGGLETQYF.

The rearrangement uses TRBV30 and TRBJ1-2; a possible D gene is TRBD1 (6 bases). The germline V and J ends were trimmed by 3 bases and 0 bases, with 14 bases remaining between them. Germline V CDR1 and CDR2: GTSNPN, SVGIG (reference sequence). The CDR3 extends over 15 amino acids. The CDR3 nucleotides are TGTGCCTGGAGCCTGACAGGAGCCCCTAACTATGGCTACACCTTC. Its translation: CAWSLTGAPNYGYTF.

This chain connects TRBV9 to TRBJ2-2; D is perhaps TRBD1 (6 bases). V lost 4 bases, J lost 8 bases, and 21 bases lay in between. The CDR3 is made up of 16 amino acids. The germline CDR1 and CDR2 sequences are SGDLS and YYNGEE. The CDR3 nucleotides are TGTGCCAGCAGCCCCAGACAGGAGATAGTAGGGGGGGAGCTGTTTTTT. Translation: CASSPRQEIVGGELFF. Complete variable domain (other parts from reference TRBV9 and TRBJ2-2): DSGVTQTPKHLITATGQRVTLRCSPRSGDLSVYWYQQSLDQGLQFLIQYYNGEERAKGNILERFSAQQFPDLHSELNLSSLELGDSALYFCASSPRQEIVGGELFFGEGSRLTVL.

The V call is TRBV6-2 or TRBV6-3, the J call TRBJ1-1; D gene unclear. V was pared by 0 bases and J by 1 base, with 9 bases between. The CDR3 has 15 residues. The germline gives CDR1 MNHEY, CDR2 SVGEGT. As DNA, the CDR3 is TGTGCCAGCAGTTACTCGACGAGGAGGAACACTGAAGCTTTCTTT. The encoded protein is CASSYSTRRNTEAFF.

The CDR3 reads CASSPQGGKNIQYF. The CDR3 bases are TGTGCCAGCAGCCCCCAGGGGGGCAAAAACATTCAGTACTTC. The J gene is TRBJ2-4, the V gene TRBV6-5, with D possibly being TRBD1 (7 bases). The CDR3 has 14 amino acids. In germline, CDR1 is MNHEY, CDR2 SVGAGI. Trimming took 6 bases from V and 3 from J, leaving 12 bases between them.

The chain's CDR3 is CAWDVGGAYEQYF. CDR3 nucleotide sequence: TGTGCCTGGGATGTAGGGGGCGCTTACGAGCAGTACTTC. This sequence joins TRBV30 and TRBJ2-7, with 7 nucleotides matching TRBD1. Germline V lookup: CDR1 GTSNPN, CDR2 SVGIG (reference sequence). The CDR3 has 13 amino acids. V was pared by 5 bases and J by 4 bases, with 8 bases of the junction left unmatched.

The chain recombines TRBV11-2 with TRBJ2-7; D may be TRBD1 (5 bases). Germline-derived CDR1 and CDR2 are SGHAT and FQNNGV. V shed 1 base and J shed 2 bases, with 12 bases lying between them. This CDR3 comprises 15 residues. The CDR3 sequence is CASSLGGPGPYEQYF. The CDR3 DNA follows: TGTGCCAGCAGCTTAGGCGGTCCAGGGCCCTACGAGCAGTACTTC. The whole variable domain, remainder taken from reference TRBV11-2 and TRBJ2-7, is EAGVAQSPRYKIIEKRQSVAFWCNPISGHATLYWYQQILGQGPKLLIQFQNNGVVDDSQLPKDRFSAERLKGVDSTLKIQPAKLEDSAVYLCASSLGGPGPYEQYFGPGTRLTVT.

V is TRBV27 and J is TRBJ1-6, with D tentatively TRBD1 (6 bases). The CDR3 is 14 residues long. CDR1 and CDR2 (germline): MNHEY, SMNVEV (reference sequence). The germline V and J ends were trimmed by 8 bases and 10 bases, with 18 bases remaining between them. CDR3 sequence reads: CASGLSGGRSPLHF. The DNA for the CDR3 is TGTGCCAGCGGCCTTTCGGGGGGCAGATCACCCCTCCACTTT.

The rearrangement joins TRBV9 to TRBJ1-6; 9 bases are shared with TRBD1. From germline, CDR1 is SGDLS and CDR2 YYNGEE. After removal of 4 bases from V and 6 bases from J, the junction contained 8 bases not matched to a gene. The CDR3 sequence is 16 residues long. The DNA for the CDR3 is TGTGCCAGCAGCAAGAGGACAGGGGAGGGTAATTCACCCCTCCACTTT. It codes for CASSKRTGEGNSPLHF.

The chain carries TRBV30 and TRBJ2-1; 10 bases map to TRBD2. The CDR3 runs to 14 residues. Unmatched junction bases numbered 2, after V lost 4 bases and J lost 2 bases. Germline V gives CDR1 GTSNPN, CDR2 SVGIG (reference sequence). CDR3 sequence reads: CAWISGGAYNEQFF. The CDR3 coding sequence is TGTGCCTGGATAAGCGGGGGGGCCTACAATGAGCAGTTCTTC.

The chain combines TRBV19 with TRBJ2-2, with 9 bases identical to TRBD1. J gave up 6 bases and V 6 bases, and 5 bases lay outside the gene matches. The CDR3 has 14 amino acids. Germline CDR1 reads LNHDA; CDR2 reads SQIVND (reference sequence). The CDR3 DNA is TGTGCCAGTAGCCGGGACAGGGATGCCGGGGAGCTGTTTTTT. It is translated as CASSRDRDAGELFF.

The chain is built from TRBV2 and TRBJ2-7, with D maybe TRBD1 (6 bases). Per germline, CDR1 SNHLY and CDR2 FYNNEI. The V and J ends lost 4 bases and 4 bases respectively, with 14 bases between them. This CDR3 comprises 14 residues. For the CDR3, the DNA is TGTGCCAGCAGTGGGGAGCAGGGGCAGTACGAGCAGTACTTC. Encoded protein: CASSGEQGQYEQYF. Supplemented by reference TRBV2 and TRBJ2-7, the full variable domain reads EPEVTQTPSHQVTQMGQEVILRCVPISNHLYFYWYRQILGQKVEFLVSFYNNEISEKSEIFDDQFSVERPDGSNFTLKIRSTKLEDSAMYFCASSGEQGQYEQYFGPGTRLTVT.

The chain joins TRBV11-2 to TRBJ1-1; possibly TRBD1 for D (6 bases). V was cut by 1 base and J by 0 bases, with 15 bases left in between. The CDR3 runs 17 residues. Germline V CDR1 and CDR2: SGHAT, FQNNGV. The CDR3 is CASSLASGAGLNTEAFF. CDR3 coding DNA: TGTGCCAGCAGCTTAGCGTCAGGGGCGGGGTTGAACACTGAAGCTTTCTTT.

V is TRBV4-3 and J is TRBJ1-6; D is uncertain. The V and J ends lost 0 bases and 5 bases respectively, with 14 bases between them. The CDR3 sequence is 17 residues long. The V gene's germline CDR1 is LGHNA and CDR2 YSLEER. CDR3 region: CASSQDFRPDNNSPLHF. In DNA form, the CDR3 reads TGCGCCAGCAGCCAAGATTTCAGGCCTGATAATAATTCACCCCTCCACTTT.

The V gene is TRBV5-3, the J gene TRBJ1-1; a possible D gene is TRBD1 (5 bases). TRBV5-3 is labeled an ORF, and its function is uncertain. Trimming pared 0 bases from V and 5 bases from J, leaving 8 bases between. This CDR3 is 13 amino acids long. CDR3 region: CARSLGGRTEAFF. The CDR3 DNA sequence: TGTGCCAGAAGCTTGGGGGGACGGACTGAAGCTTTCTTT.

This clone was seen only once. This chain connects TRBV3-1 (or the pseudogene TRBV3-2) to TRBJ1-2; 8 bases line up with TRBD1. Germline CDR1 is LGHDT and CDR2 is YNNKEL (reference sequence). The CDR3 sequence is 17 residues long. The trim removed 3 bases at V and 4 bases at J, leaving 13 bases unmatched. The chain's CDR3 is CASSQDPGTGRVYGYTF. In nucleotides, the CDR3 is TGTGCCAGCAGCCAGGACCCCGGGACAGGAAGAGTCTATGGCTACACCTTC.

Only one count was recorded for this clone. V usage is TRBV6-7 and J usage is TRBJ1-2; the D gene is possibly TRBD1 (6 bases). TRBV6-7 belongs to the ORF category, with a function that is uncertain. This CDR3 region has 16 residues. The V end lost 0 bases, the J end lost 4 bases, and 15 bases lay between the germline ends. The CDR3 nucleotides are TGTGCCAGCAGTTACTCGAGTGCGGACAGAGGCTATGGCTACACCTTC. Its protein product is CASSYSSADRGYGYTF.

The count of this clone is one. V gene TRBV3-1 (or the pseudogene TRBV3-2) combines with J gene TRBJ2-5, with TRBD2 matching 12 bases. The V and J ends lost 1 base and 11 bases, in that order; junction bases with no gene match: 11. The CDR3 loop spans 16 amino acids. Looked up from germline, CDR1 is LGHDT and CDR2 is YNNKEL (reference sequence). CDR3 nucleotide sequence: TGTGCCAGCAGCCAAGTAGTACGACTAGCGGGGGCATCTCAGTACTTC. Amino acids: CASSQVVRLAGASQYF.

The genes are TRBV5-4 and TRBJ2-2; a possible D gene is TRBD1 (7 bases). CDR3 length equals 16 residues. Trimming removed 6 bases from V and 1 base from J, with 16 bases in between. Germline V lookup: CDR1 SGHNT, CDR2 YYREEE (reference sequence). The CDR3 DNA follows: TGTGCCAGCAATAATGGAGGGACAGAGAACACCGGGGAGCTGTTTTTT. This codes for CASNNGGTENTGELFF.

This CDR3 is CASRRGLGTEAFF. The DNA for the CDR3 is TGTGCCAGCAGGAGAGGGCTCGGCACTGAAGCTTTCTTT. The chain combines TRBV6-5 with TRBJ1-1; no firm D call. CDR1 is MNHEY and CDR2 is SVGAGI in the germline V gene. V was trimmed by 6 bases and J by 4 bases, leaving 12 bases between them. This CDR3 region has 13 residues.

This clone showed up just a few times. For the CDR3, the DNA is TGTGCCAGCACCCCGCTCTGGACTACGAACACCGGGGAGCTGTTTTTT. Encoded protein: CASTPLWTTNTGELFF. V is TRBV6-2 or TRBV6-3 and J is TRBJ2-2, with TRBD2 as a possible D gene (6 bases). Trimming removed 7 bases at V and 0 bases at J, with 15 bases between. CDR3 length: 16 residues. Germline CDR1 and CDR2: MNHEY and SVGEGT.

This sequence joins TRBV18 and TRBJ1-4, with D possibly matching TRBD1 (6 bases). Germline CDR1 reads KGHSH; CDR2 reads LQKENI. The CDR3 covers 16 residues. The ends were cut back, 3 bases at V and 12 bases at J, with 23 bases in the middle. CDR3: CASSPARSRGPVELFF. In DNA form, the CDR3 reads TGTGCCAGCTCACCCGCTAGATCCAGGGGCCCGGTAGAACTGTTTTTT.